This T cell receptor (beta chain) was captured by sequencing in a study of blood T cell repertoires in COVID-19. Only in-frame clones appear in the TCRdb table, and some are missing; sequencing was by immunoSEQ multiplex PCR. The sample contains 490,000 or so clones, approximately 88% of which appear only once. Trimming removed 5 bases at V and 7 bases at J, with 16 bases between. The V gene's germline CDR1 is SGHDT and CDR2 YYEEEE. CDR3 length equals 13 residues. The receptor was derived from a woman between 35 and 50 years old who had recovered from COVID-19. Sequencing used PBMCs or T cells enriched from blood (not recorded which). The V call is TRBV5-6, the J call TRBJ2-7; a possible D gene is TRBD1 (6 bases). Here the CDR3 DNA reads TGTGCCAGCAGGGGGACATGGAAGAGGGAGCAGTACTTC. This encodes CASRGTWKREQYF.